Following are 19 T cell receptor beta chains from one sample sequenced in a study of shared clonotypes between healthy human individuals. Using immunoSEQ multiplex PCR, the repertoire was profiled, and TCRdb retains in-frame clones only, with some absent. Among about 2 million clones listed, 85% to 95% were seen once. Sequenced material: naive CD4+ T cells sorted from blood. As to subset: CD45RA+ positively selected. The receptors derive from a young man in good health.

This sequence joins TRBV11-2 and TRBJ2-5, with TRBD1 matching 10 bases. CDR1 is SGHAT and CDR2 is FQNNGV in the germline V gene. This CDR3 is 15 amino acids long. The junction had 7 bases not matched to a gene; V was cut back by 4 bases and J by 5 bases. CDR3 bases: TGTGCCAGCAGCTCCTCGGGACAGGGGATGGAGACCCAGTACTTC. Its protein is CASSSSGQGMETQYF.

The chain has TRBV6-6 and TRBJ1-5; tentative D call: TRBD1 (6 bases). From germline, CDR1 is MNHNY and CDR2 SVGAGI (reference sequence). The V and J ends lost 6 bases and 0 bases respectively, with 12 bases between them. This CDR3 has 15 amino acids. CDR3 residues: CASRLGGNSNQPQHF. The CDR3 bases are TGTGCCAGCAGGTTAGGGGGTAATAGCAATCAGCCCCAGCATTTT.

The chain combines TRBV25-1 with TRBJ2-6; D not resolved. The CDR3 length is 14 residues. V lost 5 bases and J lost 2, with 7 bases in between. Looked up from germline, CDR1 is MGHDK and CDR2 is SYGVNS. The CDR3 DNA is TGTGCCAGCAGTCCCCGGCCTGGGGCCAACGTCCTGACTTTC. It is translated as CASSPRPGANVLTF.

The chain has TRBV19 and TRBJ2-7; D is undetermined. The CDR3 covers 13 residues. V lost 5 bases and J 0 bases, leaving 8 bases between the germline ends. The germline CDR1 and CDR2 sequences are LNHDA and SQIVND (reference sequence). In DNA form, the CDR3 reads TGTGCCAGTAGTTGGGGTAGCTCCTACGAGCAGTACTTC. Translating it yields CASSWGSSYEQYF. The whole variable domain, filled in from reference TRBV19 and TRBJ2-7, reads DGGITQSPKYLFRKEGQNVTLSCEQNLNHDAMYWYRQDPGQGLRLIYYSQIVNDFQKGDIAEGYSVSREKKESFPLTVTSAQKNPTAFYLCASSWGSSYEQYFGPGTRLTVT.

The chain couples TRBV7-6 to TRBJ2-2; 10 nucleotides line up with TRBD2. The CDR3 has 16 amino acids. V was clipped by 5 bases and J by 7 bases; unmatched bases: 10. The germline V gene has CDR1 SGHVS and CDR2 FNYEAQ. CDR3 in amino acids: CASSRGSKREGGELFF. The DNA of the CDR3 is TGTGCCAGCAGCCGGGGGTCGAAGCGGGAGGGCGGGGAGCTGTTTTTT.

The chain couples TRBV7-9 to TRBJ2-3; TRBD2 might be the D (7 bases). Trimming pared 5 bases from V and 5 bases from J, leaving 20 bases between. The CDR3 has 16 residues. The germline gives CDR1 SEHNR, CDR2 FQNEAQ (reference sequence). CDR3 sequence reads: CASSQSSAGEGDTQYF. DNA of the CDR3: TGTGCCAGCAGCCAATCGTCGGCAGGGGAGGGAGATACGCAGTATTTT.

Regarding this clone: The same CDR3 arises from other DNA sequences in this sample as well. The chain links TRBV29-1 to TRBJ1-5, with D hard to call. The length of the CDR3 is 13 residues. Germline V lookup: CDR1 SQVTM, CDR2 ANQGSEA. V was trimmed by 6 bases and J by 2 bases, leaving 11 bases between them. CDR3 sequence (DNA): TGCAGCGTCGGAGACGGGGGCAATCAGCCCCAGCATTTT. It is translated as CSVGDGGNQPQHF. Supplemented by reference TRBV29-1 and TRBJ1-5, the full variable domain reads SAVISQKPSRDICQRGTSLTIQCQVDSQVTMMFWYRQQPGQSLTLIATANQGSEATYESGFVIDKFPISRPNLTFSTLTVSNMSPEDSSIYLCSVGDGGNQPQHFGDGTRLSIL.

The chain couples TRBV7-9 to TRBJ2-1; 7 bases map to TRBD1. Germline-derived CDR1 and CDR2 are SEHNR and FQNEAQ (reference sequence). The CDR3 is made up of 17 amino acids. The junction had 9 bases not matched to a gene; V was cut back by 4 bases and J by 0 bases. CDR3 region: CASSSPGQTTSYNEQFF. The CDR3 bases are TGTGCCAGCAGCTCACCGGGACAGACTACCTCCTACAATGAGCAGTTCTTC. Drawing the rest from reference TRBV7-9 and TRBJ2-1, the complete variable domain is DTGVSQNPRHKITKRGQNVTFRCDPISEHNRLYWYRQTLGQGPEFLTYFQNEAQLEKSRLLSDRFSAERPKGSFSTLEIQRTEQGDSAMYLCASSSPGQTTSYNEQFFGPGTRLTVL.

The gene calls are TRBV5-4 and TRBJ1-1; TRBD1 agrees at 7 bases. The germline V gene encodes CDR1 SGHNT and CDR2 YYREEE (reference sequence). V dropped 3 bases and J dropped 2; count of bases not matched to a gene: 4. The CDR3 runs to 14 residues. The CDR3 nucleotides read TGTGCCAGCAGCTCTACAGGGGACAACACTGAAGCTTTCTTT. It yields the protein CASSSTGDNTEAFF.

The chain links TRBV6-5 to TRBJ1-2, with TRBD1 matching over 7 bases. This CDR3 spans 16 amino acids. V trimming: 4 bases; J trimming: 1 base; junction bases outside the gene matches: 9. CDR1 is MNHEY, CDR2 SVGAGI, per germline. The CDR3 sequence: CASSWVGTALNYGYTF. CDR3 bases: TGTGCCAGCAGTTGGGTCGGGACAGCGCTTAACTATGGCTACACCTTC.

This chain joins TRBV11-2 and TRBJ2-5; TRBD1 is a possible D gene (6 bases). This CDR3 spans 14 amino acids. V dropped 7 bases and J dropped 5 bases, with 17 bases sitting between them. Germline assignment: CDR1 SGHAT and CDR2 FQNNGV. Here the CDR3 DNA reads TGTGCCAGCAACCCTAGGGGGAGTACGGAGACCCAGTACTTC. It translates to CASNPRGSTETQYF.

The chain is built from TRBV7-2 and TRBJ1-2, with 9 bases fitting TRBD1. The CDR3 is made up of 14 amino acids. V shed 5 bases and J 3 bases; nucleotides not matched to a gene: 4. Germline CDR1 SGHTA, CDR2 FQGNSA. CDR3 DNA sequence: TGTGCCAGCAGCCCGGACAGGGGTGACTATGGCTACACCTTC. This translates into CASSPDRGDYGYTF.

The genes are TRBV10-3 and TRBJ2-5; the D gene is possibly TRBD2 (5 bases). Germline V gene sequence: CDR1 ENHRY, CDR2 SYGVKD. The CDR3 runs 13 residues. V shed 7 bases and J shed 3 bases, with 12 bases lying between them. The CDR3 bases are TGTGCCATCACCGGCGGGCCTGAAGAGACCCAGTACTTC. Translating it yields CAITGGPEETQYF.

This chain connects TRBV5-1 to TRBJ2-2; 7 bases agree with TRBD1. Germline values: CDR1 SGHRS, CDR2 YFSETQ. V was pared by 4 bases and J by 4 bases, with 16 bases of the junction left unmatched. CDR3 length: 18 amino acids. CDR3 loop: CASSRTPDRASPTGELFF. The CDR3 DNA reads as TGCGCCAGCAGCCGAACTCCCGACAGGGCATCCCCCACCGGGGAGCTGTTTTTT. Complete variable domain (other parts from reference TRBV5-1 and TRBJ2-2): KAGVTQTPRYLIKTRGQQVTLSCSPISGHRSVSWYQQTPGQGLQFLFEYFSETQRNKGNFPGRFSGRQFSNSRSEMNVSTLELGDSALYLCASSRTPDRASPTGELFFGEGSRLTVL.

This clone was observed a few times. V is TRBV5-1 and J is TRBJ1-2, with 7 positions matching TRBD1. The CDR3 totals 13 residues. V lost 4 bases, J lost 5 bases, and 5 bases stayed unmatched. Germline V gives CDR1 SGHRS, CDR2 YFSETQ. CDR3 DNA: TGCGCCAGCAGCCAGCGGGACAGTTATGGCTACACCTTC. Translating it yields CASSQRDSYGYTF.

The V and J genes are TRBV5-4 and TRBJ1-6; possible D gene TRBD1, 6 bases. The CDR3 loop spans 17 amino acids. V lost 6 bases, J lost 6 bases, and 22 bases lay in between. The V gene's germline CDR1 is SGHNT and CDR2 YYREEE (reference sequence). The CDR3: CASTLGGGIGVNSPLHF. CDR3 nucleotide sequence: TGTGCCAGCACCCTGGGGGGCGGCATAGGAGTTAATTCACCCCTCCACTTT. Combining the CDR3 with reference TRBV5-4 and TRBJ1-6 gives the whole variable domain ETGVTQSPTHLIKTRGQQVTLRCSSQSGHNTVSWYQQALGQGPQFIFQYYREEENGRGNFPPRFSGLQFPNYSSELNVNALELDDSALYLCASTLGGGIGVNSPLHFGNGTRLTVT.

The chain links TRBV10-1 to TRBJ2-3; no clear D. Germline CDR1 and CDR2: WNHNN and SYGVQD (reference sequence). This CDR3 region has 15 residues. V lost 4 bases, J lost 5 bases, and 16 bases lay in between. In nucleotides, the CDR3 is TGCGCCAGCAGTGCCCCAGGAGTAGGCAAAGATACGCAGTATTTT. Its translation: CASSAPGVGKDTQYF.

The chain's CDR3 is CASTGDPRTGGYTF. For the CDR3, the DNA is TGTGCCAGTACTGGGGACCCCCGGACGGGTGGCTACACCTTC. V usage is TRBV19 and J usage is TRBJ1-2; possibly TRBD1 for D (5 bases). The CDR3 is made up of 14 amino acids. Trimming left V 7 bases short and J 7 bases short, with 19 bases between. Germline V lookup: CDR1 LNHDA, CDR2 SQIVND (reference sequence).

The chain uses TRBV2 and TRBJ2-3; 9 nucleotides align to TRBD2. The CDR3 is made up of 15 amino acids. Germline V lookup: CDR1 SNHLY, CDR2 FYNNEI. V dropped 6 bases and J dropped 6; count of bases not matched to a gene: 10. CDR3 in DNA: TGTGCCAGCAGCCGCCCCTACAGCGGGAGGGATACGCAGTATTTT. Amino acid sequence: CASSRPYSGRDTQYF.